This entry lists 20 T cell receptor beta chains sequenced from one sample in a study of T cells after yellow fever vaccination. TCRdb passed the 5' RACE reads through MiXCR, listing each CDR3 protein once. The sample lists 200,000 to 250,000 distinct CDR3 sequences; approximately 3% were seen once. This material consisted of CD4+ T cells sorted from PBMCs, taken 10 days after the yellow fever booster vaccination. These receptors all stem from a young man who received the YFV17D yellow fever vaccine.

This clonotype was picked up many times. The chain uses TRBV6-1 and TRBJ2-5, with 7 bases that match TRBD1. Germline CDR1 is MNHNS and CDR2 is SASEGT. With V trimmed by 8 bases and J by 4 bases, 7 bases remained unmatched. This CDR3 has 13 amino acids. The CDR3 DNA reads as TGTGCCAGCCTCATGACAGGGTTAGAGACCCAGTACTTC. This encodes CASLMTGLETQYF.

This clonotype was observed a handful of times. The chain has TRBV21-1 and TRBJ1-1; the table's D gene call, TRBD1, was not cross checked with the DNA. TRBV21-1 represents a pseudogene. This CDR3 has 17 amino acids. CDR3 in amino acids: CASSKSLGGRGNTEAFF. The DNA for the CDR3 is TGTGCCAGCAGCAAATCCCTGGGGGGGCGAGGGAACACTGAAGCTTTCTTT.

This clonotype was counted ten times or more. The gene calls are TRBV11-2 and TRBJ1-6; 7 positions agree with TRBD1. Germline-derived CDR1 and CDR2 are SGHAT and FQNNGV. J was trimmed by 5 bases and V by 8 bases; bases with no gene match: 6. The CDR3 spans 14 residues. CDR3 sequence: CASAGTDNNSPLHF. The CDR3 DNA reads as TGTGCCAGCGCCGGGACAGATAATAATTCACCCCTCCACTTT. The whole variable domain, filled in from reference TRBV11-2 and TRBJ1-6, reads EAGVAQSPRYKIIEKRQSVAFWCNPISGHATLYWYQQILGQGPKLLIQFQNNGVVDDSQLPKDRFSAERLKGVDSTLKIQPAKLEDSAVYLCASAGTDNNSPLHFGNGTRLTVT.

This clonotype was seen a handful of times. The chain carries TRBV30 and TRBJ2-1; D remains unclear. Germline V lookup: CDR1 GTSNPN, CDR2 SVGIG (reference sequence). The CDR3 loop spans 11 amino acids. V dropped 7 bases and J dropped 16 bases, with 20 bases sitting between them. CDR3: CASFYRPARFF. The CDR3 nucleotides are TGTGCCTCCTTTTACCGCCCCGCTCGATTCTTC.

This clonotype was detected ten times or more. V and J are TRBV10-3 and TRBJ2-1; D may be TRBD2 (6 bases). Germline-derived CDR1 and CDR2 are ENHRY and SYGVKD. CDR3 length: 12 residues. V shed 4 bases and J shed 9 bases, with 10 bases lying between them. CDR3 sequence: CAISGTTGEQFF. The CDR3 region has the DNA TGTGCCATCAGTGGGACTACGGGTGAGCAGTTCTTC.

This sequence joins TRBV29-1 and TRBJ1-3; D not resolved. Germline lookup yields CDR1 SQVTM and CDR2 ANQGSEA. V was trimmed by 2 bases and J by 1 base, leaving 0 bases between them. This CDR3 is built from 11 residues. CDR3: CSVESGNTIYF. CDR3 DNA: TGCAGCGTTGAATCTGGAAACACCATATATTTT. Based on the CDR3 plus reference TRBV29-1 and TRBJ1-3, the full variable domain is SAVISQKPSRDICQRGTSLTIQCQVDSQVTMMFWYRQQPGQSLTLIATANQGSEATYESGFVIDKFPISRPNLTFSTLTVSNMSPEDSSIYLCSVESGNTIYFGEGSWLTVV.

This chain's CDR3 is CATSDRPLGTQYF. The CDR3 bases are TGTGCCACCTCCGACAGGCCCCTAGGGACCCAGTACTTC. V and J are TRBV24-1 and TRBJ2-5; TRBD1 is a possible D gene (6 bases). This CDR3 spans 13 amino acids. Germline CDR1 reads KGHDR; CDR2 reads SFDVKD. Trimming shortened V by 9 bases and J by 7 bases, and 17 bases separated the two germline ends.

The rearrangement joins TRBV29-1 to TRBJ1-2, with 11 nucleotides matching TRBD1. Germline trimming cut 0 bases from V and 7 bases from J; bases unmatched to any gene: 4. This CDR3 spans 14 amino acids. Germline assignment: CDR1 SQVTM and CDR2 ANQGSEA. DNA of the CDR3: TGCAGCGTTGAAGACAGGACAGGGGGCAGTGGCTACACCTTC. It encodes CSVEDRTGGSGYTF.

This clonotype was observed a few times. This chain joins TRBV19 and TRBJ2-2; a weak D match, TRBD1 (6 bases). Between the trimmed V and J ends, which lost 5 bases and 5 bases, there was a span of 12 bases. CDR3 length: 14 amino acids. Germline V gene sequence: CDR1 LNHDA, CDR2 SQIVND (reference sequence). The CDR3 region has the DNA TGTGCCAGTAGTCGACAGGCCGGTACCGGGGAGCTGTTTTTT. As protein: CASSRQAGTGELFF.

There are many counts of this clonotype. The chain combines TRBV3-1 with TRBJ2-2, with D perhaps TRBD2 (5 bases). The CDR3 loop spans 14 amino acids. Trimming took off 6 bases at V and 4 bases at J, with 12 bases between the two ends. CDR1 is LGHDT, CDR2 YNNKEL, per germline (reference sequence). The CDR3 protein is CASSRGSGTGELFF. The CDR3 bases are TGTGCCAGCAGTCGAGGGTCCGGCACCGGGGAGCTGTTTTTT.

The rearrangement links TRBV12-3 or TRBV12-4 to TRBJ1-5, with D possibly TRBD1 on 6 matching bases. The CDR3 extends over 14 amino acids. With 3 bases removed from V and 6 bases from J, the gap between germline ends came to 12 bases. The CDR3 region has the DNA TGTGCCAGCAGTTTGGCAGGGGAGGGTCAGCCCCAGCATTTT. Its protein product is CASSLAGEGQPQHF.

V is TRBV5-1 and J is TRBJ2-1; no clear D gene. The CDR3 totals 11 residues. Trimming took off 5 bases at V and 8 bases at J, with 8 bases between the two ends. Germline loops: CDR1 SGHRS, CDR2 YFSETQ. This CDR3 is CASSRVDEQFF. The CDR3 DNA reads as TGCGCCAGCAGTAGGGTGGATGAGCAGTTCTTC.

There are a few counts of this clonotype. CDR3 loop: CASRFRDWGDNEQFF. The CDR3 DNA reads as TGTGCCAGCAGATTTCGGGACTGGGGGGACAATGAGCAGTTCTTC. The chain carries TRBV6-2 or TRBV6-3 and TRBJ2-1, with D possibly being TRBD2 (6 bases). Germline CDR1 is MNHEY and CDR2 is SVGEGT. V lost 6 bases, J lost 5 bases, and 17 bases lay in between. The CDR3 loop spans 15 amino acids.

In its sample, this clonotype was seen many times. The chain couples TRBV24-1 to TRBJ2-1; a weak D match, TRBD2 (6 bases). Trimming removed 6 bases from V and 3 bases from J, with 11 bases in between. CDR1 is KGHDR, CDR2 SFDVKD, per germline. CDR3 length: 14 amino acids. The CDR3 here is CATSRAGVYNEQFF. CDR3 in DNA: TGTGCCACCAGTCGAGCGGGCGTCTACAATGAGCAGTTCTTC.

The sample holds a few counts of this clonotype. The chain employs TRBV5-1 and TRBJ1-1; no clear D gene. The length of the CDR3 is 15 residues. The germline V gene has CDR1 SGHRS and CDR2 YFSETQ. With 0 bases removed from V and 5 bases from J, the gap between germline ends came to 14 bases. DNA for the CDR3: TGCGCCAGCAGCTTGGTTCCGGGGATAGGAACTGAAGCTTTCTTT. It translates to CASSLVPGIGTEAFF.

This clonotype was seen only a few times. The genes are TRBV3-1 and TRBJ1-5; D remains ambiguous. This CDR3 is 15 amino acids long. V lost 5 bases and J 1 base, leaving 12 bases between the germline ends. Per germline, CDR1 LGHDT and CDR2 YNNKEL (reference sequence). CDR3 coding DNA: TGTGCCAGCAGCTACGGTCCGGGAAGCAATCAGCCCCAGCATTTT. Translating gives CASSYGPGSNQPQHF.

This clonotype was counted many times. CDR3 nucleotides: TGCGCCAGCAGCCGGGACAATCCCACAGATACGCAGTATTTT. Its protein is CASSRDNPTDTQYF. The chain has TRBV5-1 and TRBJ2-3, with D possibly TRBD1 on 6 matching bases. Deletions cut 4 bases from V and 2 bases from J, with 11 bases between. Looked up from germline, CDR1 is SGHRS and CDR2 is YFSETQ. The CDR3 extends over 14 amino acids.

In its sample, this clonotype was seen a few times. The V gene is TRBV12-3 or TRBV12-4, the J gene TRBJ2-7; 8 positions agree with TRBD2. V trimming: 3 bases; J trimming: 5 bases; junction bases outside the gene matches: 6. The CDR3 loop spans 14 amino acids. DNA for the CDR3: TGTGCCAGCAGTTTCAGCGGGGGCTCGCACGAGCAGTACTTC. As protein: CASSFSGGSHEQYF.

This chain joins TRBV5-1 and TRBJ2-3; 8 bases are shared with TRBD1. J lost 6 bases, V lost 0 bases, and 12 bases had no gene match. The germline CDR1 and CDR2 sequences are SGHRS and YFSETQ. CDR3 length: 17 amino acids. DNA for the CDR3: TGCGCCAGCAGCTTGGCCCCAGGGGGCTTGTCGGTCGATACGCAGTATTTT. Translation gives CASSLAPGGLSVDTQYF.

The rearrangement joins TRBV9 to TRBJ1-1, with 8 bases fitting TRBD1. Trimming removed 0 bases from V and 4 bases from J; junction bases left unmatched: 11. The CDR3 consists of 17 residues. Germline V gene lookup returns CDR1 SGDLS and CDR2 YYNGEE. CDR3 DNA sequence: TGTGCCAGCAGCGTAGATCGGACAGGGTTAGGAGGCACTGAAGCTTTCTTT. It translates to CASSVDRTGLGGTEAFF.